These 28 T cell receptor beta chains were all obtained from the same sample, sequenced in a study of OX40 agonist ivuxolimab in advanced cancers. Assay: immunoSEQ multiplex PCR; the TCRdb copy retains only in-frame clones and omits some. The table has over 55,000 clones, about 92% seen once; the top ten hold more than 0.85%. The sequences come from CD4+ or CD8+ T cells sorted from blood, collected in a trial of the OX40 agonist ivuxolimab. The source of these receptors is an adult with an advanced solid tumor such as melanoma, head and neck, liver or kidney cancer.

The CDR3 region is CASSLAPRVGNYGYTF. CDR3 nucleotide sequence: TGCGCCAGCAGCTTGGCCCCCAGGGTCGGAAACTATGGCTACACCTTC. This chain uses TRBV5-1 with TRBJ1-2; D may be TRBD1 (5 bases). V was shortened by 0 bases and J by 2 bases, with 14 bases between the two germline ends. The CDR3 is 16 amino acids. Germline V CDR1 and CDR2: SGHRS, YFSETQ.

This clone was counted a few times. The rearrangement links TRBV2 to TRBJ1-1; 7 bases map to TRBD1. V shed 6 bases, J shed 0 bases, and the junction held 1 base outside the gene matches. In germline, CDR1 is SNHLY, CDR2 FYNNEI. The CDR3 spans 13 residues. The CDR3 loop reads CASRGTVNTEAFF. For the CDR3, the DNA is TGTGCCAGCAGAGGGACAGTGAACACTGAAGCTTTCTTT.

The chain has TRBV7-6 and TRBJ2-5; D is ambiguous. This CDR3 is built from 13 residues. Germline V gives CDR1 SGHVS, CDR2 FNYEAQ. V lost 3 bases and J lost 5, with 10 bases in between. CDR3 residues: CASSFLTRETQYF. The CDR3 DNA reads TGTGCCAGCAGCTTCCTGACCCGGGAGACCCAGTACTTC.

The chain links TRBV6-5 to TRBJ1-3; D is ambiguous. Trimming took off 2 bases at V and 2 bases at J, with 10 bases between the two ends. Germline loops: CDR1 MNHEY, CDR2 SVGAGI. CDR3 length: 15 residues. CDR3 DNA: TGTGCCAGCAGTTACGTCGGAGGGACTGGAAACACCATATATTTT. Translating gives CASSYVGGTGNTIYF.

This clone has a single count. The rearrangement uses TRBV5-4 and TRBJ2-7; D gene uncertain. V lost 0 bases and J lost 7, with 11 bases in between. Looked up from germline, CDR1 is SGHNT and CDR2 is YYREEE (reference sequence). This CDR3 region has 13 residues. DNA of the CDR3: TGTGCCAGCAGCTTGGCCTTAGGGCGGGAGCAGTACTTC. It translates to CASSLALGREQYF.

The chain uses TRBV19 and TRBJ2-2; 14 positions match TRBD2. V was clipped by 8 bases and J by 1 base; unmatched bases: 6. The CDR3 contains 17 residues. Germline CDR1 reads LNHDA; CDR2 reads SQIVND (reference sequence). The CDR3 coding sequence is TGTGCCAGTGGAAAGGGACTAGCGGGGGTGAACACCGGGGAGCTGTTTTTT. This encodes CASGKGLAGVNTGELFF. The variable domain in full, with the rest retrieved from reference TRBV19 and TRBJ2-2, is DGGITQSPKYLFRKEGQNVTLSCEQNLNHDAMYWYRQDPGQGLRLIYYSQIVNDFQKGDIAEGYSVSREKKESFPLTVTSAQKNPTAFYLCASGKGLAGVNTGELFFGEGSRLTVL.

V is TRBV6-6 and J is TRBJ2-7; possible D gene TRBD1, 5 bases. Germline CDR1 is MNHNY and CDR2 is SVGAGI (reference sequence). CDR3 length: 12 residues. Trimming pared 6 bases from V and 4 bases from J, leaving 10 bases between. The CDR3 DNA follows: TGTGCCAGCAGGACGACAGCTTACGAGCAGTACTTC. Residues: CASRTTAYEQYF.

This rearrangement joins TRBV10-2 to TRBJ2-7; tentative D call: TRBD1 (6 bases). Trimming removed 3 bases from V and 4 bases from J, with 13 bases in between. There are 14 residues in the CDR3. CDR1 is WSHSY and CDR2 is SAAADI in the germline V gene. Here the CDR3 reads CASSEGQRGYEQYF. CDR3 nucleotide sequence: TGCGCCAGCAGTGAAGGACAGAGGGGGTACGAGCAGTACTTC.

This CDR3 reads CASSFSYEQYF. CDR3 bases: TGTGCCAGCAGCTTCTCCTACGAGCAGTACTTC. The chain employs TRBV7-2 and TRBJ2-7; D unresolved. Germline loops: CDR1 SGHTA, CDR2 FQGNSA. Trimming stripped 3 bases from V and 0 bases from J, with 0 bases between. The CDR3 loop spans 11 amino acids.

The chain employs TRBV2 and TRBJ2-5; D is ambiguous. V lost 7 bases to trimming and J lost 2 bases, with 8 bases between them. The length of the CDR3 is 12 residues. Germline values: CDR1 SNHLY, CDR2 FYNNEI. Here the CDR3 reads CASKVDQETQYF. DNA for the CDR3: TGTGCCAGCAAGGTGGATCAAGAGACCCAGTACTTC.

This rearrangement joins TRBV14 to TRBJ1-5, with D perhaps matching TRBD1 (6 bases). Trimming removed 4 bases at V and 7 bases at J, with 17 bases between. Germline V gives CDR1 SGHDN, CDR2 FVKESK. The length of the CDR3 is 15 residues. CDR3 amino acids: CASSPRTEERQPQHF. CDR3 bases: TGTGCCAGCAGCCCCAGGACAGAGGAGAGGCAGCCCCAGCATTTT. Using reference TRBV14 and TRBJ1-5 for the parts outside the CDR3, the full variable domain is EAGVTQFPSHSVIEKGQTVTLRCDPISGHDNLYWYRRVMGKEIKFLLHFVKESKQDESGMPNNRFLAERTGGTYSTLKVQPAELEDSGVYFCASSPRTEERQPQHFGDGTRLSIL.

V gene TRBV7-6 combines with J gene TRBJ2-2; TRBD1 is a possible D gene (6 bases). CDR3 length equals 15 residues. Trimming shortened V by 6 bases and J by 1 base, and 12 bases separated the two germline ends. Germline V gene data show CDR1 as SGHVS and CDR2 as FNYEAQ. The CDR3 is CASREGTMNTGELFF. The DNA of the CDR3 is TGTGCCAGCAGAGAGGGGACAATGAACACCGGGGAGCTGTTTTTT.

The J gene is TRBJ2-7, the V gene TRBV6-1; weak D call: TRBD1 (7 bases). Trimming took 6 bases from V and 3 from J, leaving 12 bases between them. The CDR3 extends over 13 amino acids. Germline loops: CDR1 MNHNS, CDR2 SASEGT. CDR3 DNA: TGTGCCAGCAGACTCCAGGGGGGCTACGAGCAGTACTTC. As protein: CASRLQGGYEQYF.

Comment on this clone: This CDR3 is also generated by other DNA sequences in the sample. The chain couples TRBV5-1 to TRBJ2-3; a possible D gene is TRBD2 (5 bases). Between the trimmed V and J ends, which lost 0 bases and 6 bases, there was a span of 8 bases. From germline, CDR1 is SGHRS and CDR2 YFSETQ. This CDR3 spans 13 amino acids. As DNA, the CDR3 is TGCGCCAGCAGCTTGGGAAGAGGGGATACGCAGTATTTT. Protein sequence: CASSLGRGDTQYF.

The chain couples TRBV5-1 to TRBJ1-1; D gene uncertain. The V end was cut by 2 bases, the J end by 5 bases, with 10 bases between. Germline CDR1 SGHRS, CDR2 YFSETQ. This CDR3 spans 13 amino acids. The CDR3 region is CASSFEGRTEAFF. The CDR3 nucleotides are TGCGCCAGCAGCTTCGAAGGGAGGACTGAAGCTTTCTTT.

The genes are TRBV29-1 and TRBJ2-1, with 8 bases that match TRBD2. CDR3 length equals 15 residues. From germline, CDR1 is SQVTM and CDR2 ANQGSEA. Unmatched junction bases numbered 12, after V lost 7 bases and J lost 4 bases. The chain's CDR3 is CSGTAGGHSYNEQFF. CDR3 nucleotides: TGCAGCGGCACTGCGGGGGGCCACTCTTACAATGAGCAGTTCTTC.

V gene TRBV21-1 combines with J gene TRBJ2-3; the D segment call TRBD2 is taken from the table without a DNA check. TRBV21-1 is an annotated pseudogene. This CDR3 has 15 residues. CDR3 sequence reads: CASSKARQSTDTQYF. The CDR3, as DNA: TGTGCCAGCAGCAAAGCGCGGCAGAGCACAGATACGCAGTATTTT.

The chain has TRBV29-1 and TRBJ2-2, with 8 bases lining up with TRBD2. V trimming: 6 bases; J trimming: 1 base; junction bases outside the gene matches: 1. The CDR3 runs to 13 residues. CDR1 is SQVTM, CDR2 ANQGSEA, per germline. CDR3 DNA sequence: TGCAGCGTCCTAGCGGGGAACACCGGGGAGCTGTTTTTT. This encodes CSVLAGNTGELFF.

The rearrangement links TRBV6-6 to TRBJ2-1; weak D call: TRBD1 (6 bases). The CDR3 spans 14 residues. Germline V gene sequence: CDR1 MNHNY, CDR2 SVGAGI (reference sequence). V was pared by 5 bases and J by 8 bases, with 16 bases between. The CDR3 DNA reads as TGTGCCAGCAGTCCAACGGGCAGGGGTGATGAGCAGTTCTTC. This sequence encodes CASSPTGRGDEQFF.

The gene calls are TRBV27 and TRBJ1-6, with D possibly TRBD1 on 5 matching bases. The CDR3 has 17 amino acids. The germline V gene encodes CDR1 MNHEY and CDR2 SMNVEV (reference sequence). Trimming pared 5 bases from V and 7 bases from J, leaving 21 bases between. The CDR3 bases are TGTGCCAGCAGTCCAACGATACAACGCGGGGGGAATTCACCCCTCCACTTT. Amino acid sequence: CASSPTIQRGGNSPLHF.

This chain joins TRBV6-1 and TRBJ1-2; 7 bases are a match to TRBD1. J lost 2 bases, V lost 4 bases, and 4 bases had no gene match. The CDR3 consists of 14 residues. The germline gives CDR1 MNHNS, CDR2 SASEGT. The DNA of the CDR3 is TGTGCCAGCAGTGCCGAGACAGGGAACTATGGCTACACCTTC. Its protein is CASSAETGNYGYTF.

This rearrangement joins TRBV5-1 to TRBJ1-2; the D gene is possibly TRBD1 (5 bases). Germline V gene data show CDR1 as SGHRS and CDR2 as YFSETQ. V lost 1 base and J 7 bases, leaving 14 bases between the germline ends. The CDR3 covers 14 residues. CDR3 protein: CASSLSGFTGGYTF. The CDR3 nucleotides read TGCGCCAGCAGCTTGTCTGGGTTTACAGGTGGCTACACCTTC. Drawing the rest from reference TRBV5-1 and TRBJ1-2, the complete variable domain is KAGVTQTPRYLIKTRGQQVTLSCSPISGHRSVSWYQQTPGQGLQFLFEYFSETQRNKGNFPGRFSGRQFSNSRSEMNVSTLELGDSALYLCASSLSGFTGGYTFGSGTRLTVV.

The V gene is TRBV18, the J gene TRBJ2-1; 9 positions agree with TRBD1. CDR3 length: 15 amino acids. Per germline, CDR1 KGHSH and CDR2 LQKENI. V lost 0 bases and J lost 6; bases outside the gene matches: 3. Here the CDR3 DNA reads TGTGCCAGCTCACCACCGGGACAGGGTCCCAATGAGCAGTTCTTC. This gives the protein CASSPPGQGPNEQFF. The entire variable domain, with the rest obtained from reference TRBV18 and TRBJ2-1, is as follows: NAGVMQNPRHLVRRRGQEARLRCSPMKGHSHVYWYRQLPEEGLKFMVYLQKENIIDESGMPKERFSAEFPKEGPSILRIQQVVRGDSAAYFCASSPPGQGPNEQFFGPGTRLTVL.

This sequence joins TRBV5-8 and TRBJ1-5, with D uncertain. Germline V gene data show CDR1 as SGHTS and CDR2 as YDEGEE. Trimming cost V 1 base and J 7 bases, with 9 bases left between them. The CDR3 extends over 13 amino acids. The CDR3 sequence: CASSLYRVQPQHF. CDR3 DNA sequence: TGTGCCAGCAGCTTGTATCGCGTGCAGCCCCAGCATTTT.

The chain carries TRBV27 and TRBJ2-3; D ambiguous. V was clipped by 6 bases and J by 1 base, with 11 bases between them. The CDR3 loop spans 14 amino acids. Per germline, CDR1 MNHEY and CDR2 SMNVEV (reference sequence). The CDR3 spells CASRRQTGTDTQYF. DNA for the CDR3: TGTGCCAGCAGACGTCAAACAGGCACAGATACGCAGTATTTT.

This clone was seen only once. The chain carries TRBV5-1 and TRBJ1-6, with 8 bases fitting TRBD1. The trim removed 0 bases at V and 9 bases at J, leaving 8 bases unmatched. The V gene's germline CDR1 is SGHRS and CDR2 YFSETQ. The CDR3 is made up of 16 amino acids. The CDR3 coding sequence is TGCGCCAGCAGCTTGGCCCAGGGGGCAGAGGCTTCACCCCTCCACTTT. Translating it yields CASSLAQGAEASPLHF.

The chain uses TRBV10-2 and TRBJ2-7; 12 bases line up with TRBD2. CDR3 length: 15 amino acids. Germline V gene lookup returns CDR1 WSHSY and CDR2 SAAADI. The V and J ends lost 3 bases and 2 bases, in that order; junction bases with no gene match: 2. The CDR3 is CASSDPSGGAYEQYF. CDR3 nucleotide sequence: TGCGCCAGCAGTGACCCTAGCGGGGGGGCCTACGAGCAGTACTTC.

This CDR3 is CASSVGPSGVYNEQFF. The CDR3 nucleotides are TGTGCCAGCAGCGTAGGGCCTAGCGGGGTCTACAATGAGCAGTTCTTC. The chain links TRBV9 to TRBJ2-1, with TRBD2 matching over 9 bases. The ends lost 0 bases at V and 3 bases at J; junction bases unmatched: 4. Germline assignment: CDR1 SGDLS and CDR2 YYNGEE. The CDR3 covers 16 residues.